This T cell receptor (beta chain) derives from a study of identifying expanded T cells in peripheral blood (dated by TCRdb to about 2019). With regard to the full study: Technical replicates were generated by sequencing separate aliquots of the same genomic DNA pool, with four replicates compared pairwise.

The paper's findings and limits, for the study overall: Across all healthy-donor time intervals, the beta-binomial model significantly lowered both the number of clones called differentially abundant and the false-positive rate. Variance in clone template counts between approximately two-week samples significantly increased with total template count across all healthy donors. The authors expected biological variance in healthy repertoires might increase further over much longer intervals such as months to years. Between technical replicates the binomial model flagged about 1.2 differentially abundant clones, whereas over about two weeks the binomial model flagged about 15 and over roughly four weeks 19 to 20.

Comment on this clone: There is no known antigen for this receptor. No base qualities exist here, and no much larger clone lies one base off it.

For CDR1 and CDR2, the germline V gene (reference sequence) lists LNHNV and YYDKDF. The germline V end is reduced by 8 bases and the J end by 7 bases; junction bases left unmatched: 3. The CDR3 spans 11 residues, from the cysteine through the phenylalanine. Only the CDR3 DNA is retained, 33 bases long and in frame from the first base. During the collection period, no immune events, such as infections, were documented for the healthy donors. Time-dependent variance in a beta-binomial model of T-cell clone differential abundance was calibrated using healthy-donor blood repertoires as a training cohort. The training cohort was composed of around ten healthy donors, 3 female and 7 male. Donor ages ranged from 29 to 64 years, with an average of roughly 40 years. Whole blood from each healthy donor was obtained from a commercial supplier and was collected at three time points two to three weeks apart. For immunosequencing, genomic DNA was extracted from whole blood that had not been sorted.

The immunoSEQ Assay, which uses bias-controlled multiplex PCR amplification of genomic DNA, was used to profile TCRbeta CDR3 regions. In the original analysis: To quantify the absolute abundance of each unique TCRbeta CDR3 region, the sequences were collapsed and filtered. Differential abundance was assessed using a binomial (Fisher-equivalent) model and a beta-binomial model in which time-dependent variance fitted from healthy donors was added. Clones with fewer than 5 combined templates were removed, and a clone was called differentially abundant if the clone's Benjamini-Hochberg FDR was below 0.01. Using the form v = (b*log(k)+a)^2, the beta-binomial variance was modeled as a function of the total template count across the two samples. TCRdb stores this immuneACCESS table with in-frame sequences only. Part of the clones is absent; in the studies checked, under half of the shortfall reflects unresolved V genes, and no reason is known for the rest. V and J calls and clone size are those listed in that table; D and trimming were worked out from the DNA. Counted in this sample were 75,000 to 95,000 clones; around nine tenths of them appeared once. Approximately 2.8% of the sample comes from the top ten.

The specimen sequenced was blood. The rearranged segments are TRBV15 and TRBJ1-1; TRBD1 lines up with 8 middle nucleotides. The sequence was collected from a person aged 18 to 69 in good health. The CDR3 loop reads CATGDRGEAFF. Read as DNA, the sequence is TGTGCCACCGGAGACAGGGGTGAAGCTTTCTTT. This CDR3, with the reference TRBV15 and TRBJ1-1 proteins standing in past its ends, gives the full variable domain DAMVIQNPRYQVTQFGKPVTLSCSQTLNHNVMYWYQQKSSQAPKLLFHYYDKDFNNEADTPDNFQSRRPNTSFCFLDIRSPGLGDTAMYLCATGDRGEAFFGQGTRLTVV.